This entry features one TCR beta chain sequence. Its antigen is currently not known. Base qualities are not at hand, and no much larger clone is one base apart. The study was a case-control design nested within a healthcare worker cohort in London, UK, with weekly nasopharyngeal swab PCR tests and blood sampling. Between 23 and 31 March 2020, the week of the UK lockdown, healthcare workers were enrolled and then followed up weekly for as long as 16 weeks. This sample is part of a study of early T cells in non-severe SARS-CoV-2 infection (TCRdb year 2021). For context, the study as a whole: Bulk RNA from unsorted whole blood was used for TCR sequencing, so alpha and beta chains could not be paired.

The study at large found these results: Matching against VDJdb was skewed toward anti-spike CD8 responses, likely underestimated virus-specific expansions, and missed private and CD4 specificities.

From a lookup of the germline V gene, CDR1 and CDR2 are ENHRY and SYGVKD. The CDR3 numbers 16 residues from cysteine through phenylalanine. Only the CDR3 part of the read is kept: 48 bases, read in frame from the first base. The V end loses 2 bases and the J end loses 6 bases, and a stretch of 14 bases separates them. Library creation used 5' RACE. TCRdb lists the instrument as NextSeq 500. To correct for sequencing error and PCR bias, the TCR library protocol tagged individual cDNA molecules with unique molecular identifiers. Both TCR alpha and beta chains were sequenced, and tight co-correlation was observed between alpha and beta sequence abundances in each sample. The authors' pipeline ran thus. V gene, J gene and CDR3 annotation of TCR sequences was performed with Decombinator V4. Expanded TCRs were defined as changing significantly between any two time points under a Poisson model with p below 0.0001. TCR abundances were normalised to the total number of TCRs sequenced in each sample and reported as counts per million. MAIT TCRs were defined by TRAV1-2 paired with TRAJ12, TRAJ20 or TRAJ33, and iNKT TCRs by TRAV10 paired with TRAJ18. VDJdb, accessed on 1 November 2021, was searched for TCRs annotated for CMV, EBV and SARS-CoV-2, and TCRs annotated for more than one antigen were excluded. TCRdb reran the public reads through fastp at Q25 and MiXCR, keeping productive beta chains. Every CDR3 protein is listed once, alongside the most common genes and DNA of its rows. TCRdb's processing, not the study's, gives the V and J calls here. A total of 75,000 to 90,000 distinct CDR3 sequences appear in this sample, more than 13% of them only once. The ten largest account for around 5.4% of the sample.

The chain couples TRBV10-3 to TRBJ2-6; too little of a D gene remains to name it. Sequencing was carried out using whole blood. The TCR comes from an adult who was a healthcare worker with PCR-confirmed SARS-CoV-2 infection or an uninfected control (not recorded which). The CDR3 protein: CAISEGTAWEANVLTF. The DNA reads TGTGCCATCAGTGAGGGAACGGCCTGGGAGGCCAACGTCCTGACTTTC.